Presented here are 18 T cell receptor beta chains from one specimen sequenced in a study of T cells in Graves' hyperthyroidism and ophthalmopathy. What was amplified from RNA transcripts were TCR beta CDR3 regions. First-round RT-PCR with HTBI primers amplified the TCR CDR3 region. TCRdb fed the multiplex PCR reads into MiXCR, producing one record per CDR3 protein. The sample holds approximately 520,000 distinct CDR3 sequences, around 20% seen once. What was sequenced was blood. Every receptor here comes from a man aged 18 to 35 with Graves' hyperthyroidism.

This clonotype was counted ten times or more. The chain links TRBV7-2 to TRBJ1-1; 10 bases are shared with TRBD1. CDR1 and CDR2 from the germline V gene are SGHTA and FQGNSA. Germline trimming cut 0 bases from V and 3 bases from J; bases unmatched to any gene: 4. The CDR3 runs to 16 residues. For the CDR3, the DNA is TGTGCCAGCAGCTTAGCCGGACAGGGGGTATACACTGAAGCTTTCTTT. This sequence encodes CASSLAGQGVYTEAFF.

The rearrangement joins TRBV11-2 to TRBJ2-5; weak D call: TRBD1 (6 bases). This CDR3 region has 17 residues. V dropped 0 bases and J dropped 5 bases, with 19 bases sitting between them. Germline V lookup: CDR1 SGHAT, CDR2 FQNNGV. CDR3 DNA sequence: TGTGCCAGCAGCTTAGAAACCCACGCGGCAGGGGAGGAGACCCAGTACTTC. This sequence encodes CASSLETHAAGEETQYF.

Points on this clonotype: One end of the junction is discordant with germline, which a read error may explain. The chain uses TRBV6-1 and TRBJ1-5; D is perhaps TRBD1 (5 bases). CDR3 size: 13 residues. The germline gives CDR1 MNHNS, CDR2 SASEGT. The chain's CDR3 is CACRADSNQPQHF. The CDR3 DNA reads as TGTGCCTGCAGGGCCGATAGCAATCAGCCCCAGCATTTT.

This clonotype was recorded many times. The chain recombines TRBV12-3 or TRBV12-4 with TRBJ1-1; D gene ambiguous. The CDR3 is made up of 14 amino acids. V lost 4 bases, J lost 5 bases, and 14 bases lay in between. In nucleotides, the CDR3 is TGTGCCAGCAGTTCACCCCCGACGGTAACTGAAGCTTTCTTT. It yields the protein CASSSPPTVTEAFF.

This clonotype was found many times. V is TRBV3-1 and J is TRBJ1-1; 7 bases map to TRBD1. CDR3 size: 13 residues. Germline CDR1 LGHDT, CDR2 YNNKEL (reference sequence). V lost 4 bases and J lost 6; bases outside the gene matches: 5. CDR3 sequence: CASSRVQGAEAFF. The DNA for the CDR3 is TGTGCCAGCAGCCGCGTCCAGGGGGCTGAAGCTTTCTTT.

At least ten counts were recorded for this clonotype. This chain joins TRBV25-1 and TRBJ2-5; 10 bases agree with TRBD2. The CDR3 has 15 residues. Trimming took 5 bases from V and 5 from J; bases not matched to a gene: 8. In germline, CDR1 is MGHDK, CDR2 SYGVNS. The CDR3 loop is CASSNRLAGAETQYF. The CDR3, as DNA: TGTGCCAGCAGTAATAGGCTAGCGGGGGCTGAGACCCAGTACTTC.

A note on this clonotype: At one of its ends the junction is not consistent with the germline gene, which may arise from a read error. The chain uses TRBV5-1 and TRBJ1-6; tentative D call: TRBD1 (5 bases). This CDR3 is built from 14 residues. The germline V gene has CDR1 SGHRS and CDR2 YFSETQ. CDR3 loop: CASSLAGYNTPLHF. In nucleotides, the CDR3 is TGCGCCAGCAGTCTTGCAGGGTATAATACACCCCTCCACTTT.

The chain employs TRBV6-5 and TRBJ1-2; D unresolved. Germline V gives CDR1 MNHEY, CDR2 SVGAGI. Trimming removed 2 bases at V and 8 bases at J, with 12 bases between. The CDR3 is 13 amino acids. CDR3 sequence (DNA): TGTGCCAGCAGTTACGGCGGGGTGAAAGGCTACACCTTC. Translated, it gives CASSYGGVKGYTF.

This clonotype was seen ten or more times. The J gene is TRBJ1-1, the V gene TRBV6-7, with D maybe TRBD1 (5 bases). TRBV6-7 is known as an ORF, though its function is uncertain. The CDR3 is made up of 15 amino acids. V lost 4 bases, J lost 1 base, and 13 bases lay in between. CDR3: CASSFPGGSNTEAFF. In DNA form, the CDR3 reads TGTGCCAGCAGTTTCCCGGGGGGATCGAACACTGAAGCTTTCTTT.

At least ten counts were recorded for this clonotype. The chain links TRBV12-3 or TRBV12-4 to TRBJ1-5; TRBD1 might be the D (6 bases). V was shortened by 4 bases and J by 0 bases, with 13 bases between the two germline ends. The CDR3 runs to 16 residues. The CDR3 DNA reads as TGTGCCAGCAGTTCTTCAGGGGAAAATAGCAATCAGCCCCAGCATTTT. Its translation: CASSSSGENSNQPQHF.

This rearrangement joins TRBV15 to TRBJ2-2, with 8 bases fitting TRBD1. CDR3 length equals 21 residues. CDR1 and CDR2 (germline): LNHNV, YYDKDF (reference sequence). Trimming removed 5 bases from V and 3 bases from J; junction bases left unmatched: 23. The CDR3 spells CATSRFPRGQEGVGDTGELFF. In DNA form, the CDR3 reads TGTGCCACCAGCCGTTTTCCCAGGGGGCAAGAGGGCGTGGGAGACACCGGGGAGCTGTTTTTT.

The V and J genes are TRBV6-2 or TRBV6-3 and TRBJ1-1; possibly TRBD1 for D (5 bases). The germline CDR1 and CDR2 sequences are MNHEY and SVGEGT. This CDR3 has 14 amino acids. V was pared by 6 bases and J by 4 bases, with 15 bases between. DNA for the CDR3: TGTGCCAGCAGCTATATTGGGGGGAGCACTGAAGCTTTCTTT. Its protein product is CASSYIGGSTEAFF.

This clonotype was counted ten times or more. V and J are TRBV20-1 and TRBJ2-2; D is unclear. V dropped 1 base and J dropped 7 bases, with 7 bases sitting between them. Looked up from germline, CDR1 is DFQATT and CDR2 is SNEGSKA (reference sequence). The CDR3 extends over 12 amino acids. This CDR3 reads CSARAPLGELFF. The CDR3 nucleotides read TGCAGTGCTAGAGCCCCTCTCGGGGAGCTGTTTTTT.

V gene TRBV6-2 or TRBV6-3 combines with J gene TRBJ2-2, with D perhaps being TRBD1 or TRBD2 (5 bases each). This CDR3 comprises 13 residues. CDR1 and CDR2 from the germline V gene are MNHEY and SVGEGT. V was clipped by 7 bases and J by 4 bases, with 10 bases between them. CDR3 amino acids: CASIRGTTGELFF. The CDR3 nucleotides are TGTGCCAGCATCAGAGGGACCACCGGGGAGCTGTTTTTT.

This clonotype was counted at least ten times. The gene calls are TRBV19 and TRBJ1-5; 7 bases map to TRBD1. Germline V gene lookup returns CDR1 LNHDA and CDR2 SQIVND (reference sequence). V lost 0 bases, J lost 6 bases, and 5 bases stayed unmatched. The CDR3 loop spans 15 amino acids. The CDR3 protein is CASSIDGQVGQPQHF. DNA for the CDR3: TGTGCCAGTAGTATAGACGGACAGGTCGGTCAGCCCCAGCATTTT.

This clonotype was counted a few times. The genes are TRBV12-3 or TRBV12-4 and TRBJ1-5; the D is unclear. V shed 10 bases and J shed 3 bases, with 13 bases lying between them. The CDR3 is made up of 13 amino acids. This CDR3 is CATTRGLNQPQHF. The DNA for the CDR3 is TGTGCCACTACAAGAGGTCTCAATCAGCCCCAGCATTTT.

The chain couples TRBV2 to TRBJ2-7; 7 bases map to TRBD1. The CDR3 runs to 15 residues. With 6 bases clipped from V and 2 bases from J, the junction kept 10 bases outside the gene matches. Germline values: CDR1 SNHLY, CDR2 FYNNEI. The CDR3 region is CASRAGQARAYEQYF. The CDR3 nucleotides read TGTGCCAGCAGAGCCGGACAGGCGAGGGCCTACGAGCAGTACTTC.

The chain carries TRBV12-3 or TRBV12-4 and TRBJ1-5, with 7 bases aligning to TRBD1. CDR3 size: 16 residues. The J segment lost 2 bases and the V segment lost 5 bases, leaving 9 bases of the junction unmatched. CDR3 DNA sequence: TGTGCCAGCAGTCTTAGAGCCGACAGGGGCAATCAGCCCCAGCATTTT. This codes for CASSLRADRGNQPQHF.